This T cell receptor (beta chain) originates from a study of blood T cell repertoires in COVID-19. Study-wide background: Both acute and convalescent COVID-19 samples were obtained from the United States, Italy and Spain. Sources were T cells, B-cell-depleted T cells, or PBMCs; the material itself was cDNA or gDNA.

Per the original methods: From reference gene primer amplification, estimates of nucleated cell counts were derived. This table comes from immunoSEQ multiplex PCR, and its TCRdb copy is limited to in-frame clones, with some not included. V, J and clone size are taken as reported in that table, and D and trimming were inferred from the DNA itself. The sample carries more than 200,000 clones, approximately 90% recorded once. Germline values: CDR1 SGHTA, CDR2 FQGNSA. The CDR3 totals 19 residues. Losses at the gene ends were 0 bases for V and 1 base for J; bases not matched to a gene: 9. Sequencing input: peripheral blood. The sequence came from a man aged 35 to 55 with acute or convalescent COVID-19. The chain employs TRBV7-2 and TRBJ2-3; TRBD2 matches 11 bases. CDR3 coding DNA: TGTGCCAGCAGCTTAGCGAAACTAGCGGGAGAATGGGGCACAGATACGCAGTATTTT. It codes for CASSLAKLAGEWGTDTQYF.